Listed below are T cell receptor beta chains from one sample, sequenced in a study of cytomegalovirus exposure and HLA in healthy donors. TCRdb's table, derived via immunoSEQ multiplex PCR, lists solely in-frame clones and lacks some. The sample includes fewer than 85,000 clones, around 65% of them seen just once. The sequenced sample consisted of PBMCs. These TCRs come from a man aged 60 to 75 in good health and CMV-seropositive. CDR3s include the opening cysteine and the closing phenylalanine or tryptophan. The order of the fields is D gene, J gene, clone size, CDR3 length, V gene, CDR3 protein, CDR3 DNA. D genes are given only for firm matches. Clone sizes are given selectively: once, few, many, or a class where the clone is expanded.

- TRBJ2-6 - 13 TRBV30 CASTVLWANVLTF TGTGCGTCCACAGTACTCTGGGCCAACGTCCTGACTTTC
- TRBJ2-7 medium-sized 13 TRBV10-2 CASSVAHSYEQYF TGCGCCAGCAGTGTAGCGCATTCCTACGAGCAGTACTTC
TRBD1 TRBJ2-7 - 15 TRBV9 CASSVGEGGFYEQYF TGTGCCAGCAGCGTAGGTGAAGGGGGCTTCTACGAGCAGTACTTC
TRBD1 TRBJ2-2 once 16 TRBV5-5 CASSSFRDSPVGELFF TGTGCCAGCAGCTCCTTCCGGGACAGTCCGGTCGGGGAGCTGTTTTTT
- TRBJ2-7 - 14 TRBV10-3 CAISEGQEGYEQYF TGTGCCATCAGTGAGGGACAGGAGGGATACGAGCAGTACTTC
TRBD2 TRBJ2-7 few 13 TRBV5-4 CASKLAGGDEQYF TGTGCCAGCAAGCTAGCGGGAGGCGACGAGCAGTACTTC
- TRBJ2-3 - 12 TRBV5-1 CASSLAESTQYF TGCGCCAGCAGCTTGGCCGAGTCAACGCAGTATTTT
- TRBJ2-1 - 14 TRBV7-9 CASSLEAPYNEQFF TGTGCCAGCAGCTTAGAAGCACCCTACAATGAGCAGTTCTTC
- TRBJ2-7 - 13 TRBV5-5 CASSLGQGGEQYF TGTGCCAGCAGCTTGGGACAGGGAGGCGAGCAGTACTTC
TRBD2 TRBJ2-1 - 15 TRBV4-1 CASSRLAGGNNEQFF TGCGCCAGCAGCCGGCTAGCGGGGGGAAACAATGAGCAGTTCTTC
- TRBJ2-5 - 14 TRBV27 CASSSPSTSREQYF TGTGCCAGCAGTTCCCCTTCAACGTCTAGGGAGCAGTACTTC
- TRBJ2-1 few 14 TRBV7-2 CASSLRGSYNEQFF TGTGCCAGCAGCTTACGGGGATCCTACAATGAGCAGTTCTTC
TRBD2 TRBJ2-3 - 18 TRBV28 CASSPSSGRTMHQDTQYF TGTGCCAGCAGTCCCTCTAGCGGGAGAACCATGCACCAAGATACGCAGTATTTT
- TRBJ1-4 few 13 TRBV9 CASSVAENEKLFF TGTGCCAGCAGCGTAGCGGAGAATGAAAAACTGTTTTTT
TRBD2 TRBJ2-1 - 15 TRBV7-9 CASSLDWGGGNEQFF TGTGCCAGCAGCTTAGACTGGGGGGGAGGGAATGAGCAGTTCTTC
TRBD1 TRBJ2-2 - 15 TRBV5-1 CASSSSGTGHVELFF TGCGCCAGCAGCTCTTCCGGGACAGGGCACGTGGAGCTGTTTTTT
TRBD1 TRBJ2-7 - 16 TRBV4-2 CASSQEGSGGAGEQYF TGTGCCAGCAGCCAAGAGGGGTCAGGGGGCGCGGGAGAGCAGTACTTC
- TRBJ2-1 - 13 TRBV5-1 CASSPNPGAEQFF TGCGCCAGCAGCCCTAACCCAGGGGCTGAGCAGTTCTTC
TRBD1 TRBJ1-1 few 13 TRBV7-6 CASTRGLGTEAFF TGTGCCAGCACCAGGGGGCTGGGCACTGAAGCTTTCTTT
TRBD1 TRBJ2-5 - 13 TRBV19 CASSSRGRKTQYF TGTGCCAGTAGTAGCAGGGGGCGCAAGACCCAGTACTTC
TRBD1 TRBJ2-7 - 14 TRBV7-9 CASSSDRGKSEQYF TGTGCCAGCAGCTCGGACAGGGGGAAATCCGAGCAGTACTTC
- TRBJ1-6 - 14 TRBV7-2 CASSLGWGDSPLHF TGTGCCAGCAGCCTAGGGTGGGGGGATTCACCCCTCCACTTT